This passage covers 20 T cell receptor beta chains from one sample sequenced in a study of OX40 agonist ivuxolimab in advanced cancers. Only in-frame clones appear in the TCRdb table, and some are missing; sequencing was by immunoSEQ multiplex PCR. The repertoire has over 70,000 clones, 75% to 90% of them found once; the top ten carry about 7.7%. The sample consisted of CD4+ or CD8+ T cells sorted from blood, taken in a trial of the OX40 agonist ivuxolimab. These receptor sequences come from an adult with an advanced solid tumor such as melanoma, head and neck, liver or kidney cancer.

In this sample, this clone turned up once. V is TRBV28 and J is TRBJ1-1; the D gene is possibly TRBD1 (5 bases). The germline gives CDR1 MDHEN, CDR2 SYDVKM. The CDR3 length is 15 residues. Trimming cost V 5 bases and J 4 bases, with 17 bases left between them. Here the CDR3 reads CASSPDRGASTEAFF. CDR3 bases: TGTGCCAGCAGTCCCGACAGAGGGGCGAGCACTGAAGCTTTCTTT.

The chain carries TRBV7-2 and TRBJ2-5, with unresolved D. This CDR3 spans 15 amino acids. The germline V gene encodes CDR1 SGHTA and CDR2 FQGNSA. Trimming shortened V by 5 bases and J by 2 bases, and 15 bases separated the two germline ends. CDR3 nucleotide sequence: TGTGCCAGCAGCCCCCGACAAATATGGCAAGAGACCCAGTACTTC. Protein product: CASSPRQIWQETQYF. Using reference TRBV7-2 and TRBJ2-5 for the parts outside the CDR3, the full variable domain is GAGVSQSPSNKVTEKGKDVELRCDPISGHTALYWYRQSLGQGLEFLIYFQGNSAPDKSGLPSDRFSAERTGGSVSTLTIQRTQQEDSAVYLCASSPRQIWQETQYFGPGTRLLVL.

By its share, this clone is medium-sized. At one boundary the junction diverges from the germline segment, which might be a read error. Distinct nucleotide sequences in the sample also encode this CDR3. V and J are TRBV7-7 and TRBJ2-3; D ambiguous. Looked up from germline, CDR1 is SSHAT and CDR2 is FNYEAQ (reference sequence). This CDR3 has 13 residues. In nucleotides, the CDR3 is TGTGCTAGCAGCGCTTCTGGCACAGATACGCAGTATTTT. Amino acids: CASSASGTDTQYF.

The chain is built from TRBV10-3 and TRBJ2-5, with D possibly matching TRBD2 (6 bases). Per germline, CDR1 ENHRY and CDR2 SYGVKD. The V end was cut by 0 bases, the J end by 5 bases, with 19 bases between. The CDR3 runs to 17 residues. CDR3 sequence: CAISESWTTRLRETQYF. Written as DNA, the CDR3 is TGTGCCATCAGTGAGTCTTGGACTACTCGTTTGAGGGAGACCCAGTACTTC.

Only a few counts were recorded for this clone. The chain employs TRBV6-6 and TRBJ2-7; the D gene is possibly TRBD1 (6 bases). In germline, CDR1 is MNHNY, CDR2 SVGAGI (reference sequence). This CDR3 spans 14 amino acids. V was cut by 2 bases and J by 2 bases, with 10 bases left in between. The CDR3 DNA sequence: TGTGCCAGCAGTTACAACAGGGAAACCTACGAGCAGTACTTC. Protein: CASSYNRETYEQYF.

The table lists this clone with a count of one. Written as DNA, the CDR3 is TGTGCCAGCAGCCCGAGATATGCGTACAATGAGCAGTTCTTC. Translated: CASSPRYAYNEQFF. The chain recombines TRBV9 with TRBJ2-1; D call uncertain. Germline CDR1 SGDLS, CDR2 YYNGEE. Trimming took off 4 bases at V and 4 bases at J, with 12 bases between the two ends. The CDR3 extends over 14 amino acids.

The chain combines TRBV5-1 with TRBJ2-7, with 9 bases aligning to TRBD2. This CDR3 is 14 amino acids long. Germline CDR1 is SGHRS and CDR2 is YFSETQ. The J segment lost 4 bases and the V segment lost 5 bases, leaving 7 bases of the junction unmatched. The CDR3 is CASSLAGGVYEQYF. Here the CDR3 DNA reads TGCGCCAGCAGTCTTGCGGGAGGGGTGTACGAGCAGTACTTC.

The chain links TRBV29-1 to TRBJ1-2; D is unclear. This CDR3 is 12 amino acids long. The V end was cut by 7 bases, the J end by 1 base, with 10 bases between. Germline V CDR1 and CDR2: SQVTM, ANQGSEA. CDR3 loop: CSDGPVNYGYTF. CDR3 nucleotides: TGCAGCGATGGTCCGGTTAACTATGGCTACACCTTC.

The rearrangement joins TRBV6-5 to TRBJ2-7, with a tentative D call TRBD2 (5 bases). Germline V gene data show CDR1 as MNHEY and CDR2 as SVGAGI. Trimming cost V 2 bases and J 11 bases, with 19 bases left between them. This CDR3 region has 14 residues. CDR3 sequence reads: CASSYPSSDDGKYF. DNA for the CDR3: TGTGCCAGCAGTTACCCCTCGTCCGACGACGGGAAGTACTTC.

The chain uses TRBV7-9 and TRBJ1-1; no firm D call. The CDR3 extends over 12 amino acids. The ends were cut back, 5 bases at V and 11 bases at J, with 15 bases in the middle. Germline V gene lookup returns CDR1 SEHNR and CDR2 FQNEAQ (reference sequence). The CDR3: CASSREEGGAFF. The CDR3 region has the DNA TGTGCCAGCAGCAGAGAGGAGGGCGGGGCTTTCTTT.

The rearrangement uses TRBV19 and TRBJ2-1; D gene uncertain. V lost 5 bases, J lost 0 bases, and 11 bases lay in between. Germline values: CDR1 LNHDA, CDR2 SQIVND (reference sequence). The CDR3 is 15 residues long. The CDR3 DNA reads TGTGCCAGTAGTCGACTGAGGAGCTCCTACAATGAGCAGTTCTTC. It is translated as CASSRLRSSYNEQFF.

This rearrangement joins TRBV6-1 to TRBJ2-6, with D unclear. Germline assignment: CDR1 MNHNS and CDR2 SASEGT. The CDR3 consists of 15 residues. Trimming took off 1 base at V and 0 bases at J, with 4 bases between the two ends. CDR3: CASSEDDSGANVLTF. The CDR3 DNA follows: TGTGCCAGCAGTGAAGATGACTCTGGGGCCAACGTCCTGACTTTC.

The chain recombines TRBV10-1 with TRBJ1-1, with 8 bases lining up with TRBD1. Trimming took 6 bases from V and 4 from J; bases not matched to a gene: 4. This CDR3 region has 13 residues. Germline V CDR1 and CDR2: WNHNN, SYGVQD (reference sequence). The chain's CDR3 is CASSRDRSTEAFF. The CDR3, as DNA: TGCGCCAGCAGCCGGGACAGGTCCACTGAAGCTTTCTTT.

V usage is TRBV9 and J usage is TRBJ1-2; 10 bases line up with TRBD1. V was clipped by 2 bases and J by 3 bases; unmatched bases: 1. There are 14 residues in the CDR3. Germline assignment: CDR1 SGDLS and CDR2 YYNGEE. Here the CDR3 reads CASSVGQGHYGYTF. The CDR3 DNA is TGTGCCAGCAGCGTGGGACAGGGGCACTATGGCTACACCTTC.

The chain joins TRBV7-9 to TRBJ2-5; D is perhaps TRBD1 or TRBD2 (5 bases each). The V end was cut by 3 bases, the J end by 7 bases, with 15 bases between. Germline values: CDR1 SEHNR, CDR2 FQNEAQ (reference sequence). The CDR3 is 14 residues long. CDR3 loop: CASSFGTEWWTQYF. The CDR3, as DNA: TGTGCCAGCAGCTTTGGGACGGAGTGGTGGACCCAGTACTTC.

V and J are TRBV29-1 and TRBJ2-7; a possible D gene is TRBD1 (5 bases). The CDR3 is 14 amino acids. V lost 8 bases to trimming and J lost 0 bases, with 17 bases between them. Germline V lookup: CDR1 SQVTM, CDR2 ANQGSEA. The CDR3, as DNA: TGCAGCTTCACTATGACAGTGGACTCCTACGAGCAGTACTTC. Its translation: CSFTMTVDSYEQYF.

V usage is TRBV18 and J usage is TRBJ2-7; 8 nucleotides match TRBD2. The germline gives CDR1 KGHSH, CDR2 LQKENI. The CDR3 covers 15 residues. The ends lost 0 bases at V and 4 bases at J; junction bases unmatched: 5. The CDR3 reads CASSPPSAGGYEQYF. In DNA, the CDR3 is TGTGCCAGCTCACCACCATCCGCGGGAGGTTACGAGCAGTACTTC.

There are many counts of this clone. V usage is TRBV11-3 and J usage is TRBJ2-7; 10 nucleotides match TRBD1. Per the germline V gene, CDR1 is SGHNT and CDR2 is YENEEA. The V segment lost 3 bases and the J segment 6 bases; nucleotides outside the gene matches: 2. This CDR3 region has 13 residues. The CDR3 coding sequence is TGTGCCAGCAGCTTCCGGACAGGGGGCGAGCAGTACTTC. Protein sequence: CASSFRTGGEQYF. The full variable domain, its missing parts supplied by reference TRBV11-3 and TRBJ2-7, is EAGVVQSPRYKIIEKKQPVAFWCNPISGHNTLYWYLQNLGQGPELLIRYENEEAVDDSQLPKDRFSAERLKGVDSTLKIQPAELGDSAVYLCASSFRTGGEQYFGPGTRLTVT.

This chain joins TRBV25-1 and TRBJ2-5; D is uncertain. The CDR3 has 14 amino acids. Germline V CDR1 and CDR2: MGHDK, SYGVNS. The V and J ends lost 3 bases and 3 bases respectively, with 11 bases between them. The CDR3 sequence is CASSDRYMEETQYF. The CDR3 DNA reads TGTGCCAGCAGTGATCGGTATATGGAAGAGACCCAGTACTTC.

The sample holds one count of this clone. The chain couples TRBV19 to TRBJ2-7; 7 bases match TRBD1. The junction had 9 bases not matched to a gene; V was cut back by 5 bases and J by 2 bases. There are 15 residues in the CDR3. Germline lookup yields CDR1 LNHDA and CDR2 SQIVND (reference sequence). CDR3 DNA sequence: TGTGCCAGTAGTCGTGCGACAGGGCGCGCCTACGAGCAGTACTTC. Protein sequence: CASSRATGRAYEQYF. The full variable domain, completed using reference TRBV19 and TRBJ2-7, is DGGITQSPKYLFRKEGQNVTLSCEQNLNHDAMYWYRQDPGQGLRLIYYSQIVNDFQKGDIAEGYSVSREKKESFPLTVTSAQKNPTAFYLCASSRATGRAYEQYFGPGTRLTVT.